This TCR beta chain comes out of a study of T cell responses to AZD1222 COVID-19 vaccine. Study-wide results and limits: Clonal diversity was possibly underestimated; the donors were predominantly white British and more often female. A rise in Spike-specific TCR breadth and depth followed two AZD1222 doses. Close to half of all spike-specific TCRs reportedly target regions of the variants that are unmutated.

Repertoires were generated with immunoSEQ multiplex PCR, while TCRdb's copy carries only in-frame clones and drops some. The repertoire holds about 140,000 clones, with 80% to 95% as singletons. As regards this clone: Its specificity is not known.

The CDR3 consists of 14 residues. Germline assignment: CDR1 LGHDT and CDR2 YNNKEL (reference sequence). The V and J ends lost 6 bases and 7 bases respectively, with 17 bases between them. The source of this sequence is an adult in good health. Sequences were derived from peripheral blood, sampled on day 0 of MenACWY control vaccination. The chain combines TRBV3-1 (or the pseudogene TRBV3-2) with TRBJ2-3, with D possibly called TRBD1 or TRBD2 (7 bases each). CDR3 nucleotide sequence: TGTGCCAGCAGTTCAGGGGGGGGGCTAAATACGCAGTATTTT. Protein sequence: CASSSGGGLNTQYF.